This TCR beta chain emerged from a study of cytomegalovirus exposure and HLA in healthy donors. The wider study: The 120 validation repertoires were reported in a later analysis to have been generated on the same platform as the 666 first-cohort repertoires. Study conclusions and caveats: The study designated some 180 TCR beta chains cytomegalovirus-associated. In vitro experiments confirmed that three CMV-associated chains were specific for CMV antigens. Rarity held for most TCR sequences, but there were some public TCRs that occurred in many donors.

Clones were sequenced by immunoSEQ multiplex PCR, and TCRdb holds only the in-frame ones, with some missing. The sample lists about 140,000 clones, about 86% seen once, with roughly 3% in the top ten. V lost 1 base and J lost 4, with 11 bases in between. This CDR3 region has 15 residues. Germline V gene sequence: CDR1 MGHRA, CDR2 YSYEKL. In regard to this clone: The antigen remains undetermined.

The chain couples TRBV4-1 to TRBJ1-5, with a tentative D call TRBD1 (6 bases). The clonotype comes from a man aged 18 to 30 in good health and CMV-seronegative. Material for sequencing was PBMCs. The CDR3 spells CASSQAGQFNQPQHF. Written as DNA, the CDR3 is TGCGCCAGCAGCCAAGCCGGACAGTTTAATCAGCCCCAGCATTTT.